A single sample is the source of the 17 T cell receptor beta chains below, sequenced in a study of STAT5B mutations in CD4+ large granular lymphocyte leukemia. Method: immunoSEQ multiplex PCR; TCRdb's copy keeps in-frame clones and lacks some. In the table there are 30,000 or so clones, under 85% of which are singletons. The sample consisted of CD4+ T cells from blood buffy coats. The receptors here all came from a human donor in good health.

This sequence joins TRBV5-1 and TRBJ2-2; D gene unclear. Germline values: CDR1 SGHRS, CDR2 YFSETQ. This CDR3 is 16 amino acids long. V dropped 1 base and J dropped 5 bases, with 15 bases sitting between them. The CDR3 reads CASSLIINQGTGELFF. CDR3 nucleotide sequence: TGCGCCAGCAGCTTGATAATTAATCAAGGGACCGGGGAGCTGTTTTTT.

The V gene is TRBV19, the J gene TRBJ1-5; D remains unclear. Germline V gene sequence: CDR1 LNHDA, CDR2 SQIVND (reference sequence). The CDR3 is 15 residues long. Trimming cost V 4 bases and J 0 bases, with 10 bases left between them. The CDR3 protein is CASSNEAVSNQPQHF. The CDR3 DNA follows: TGTGCCAGTAGTAACGAGGCGGTTAGCAATCAGCCCCAGCATTTT.

The chain has TRBV5-1 and TRBJ1-1; tentative D call: TRBD1 (6 bases). Germline V gene sequence: CDR1 SGHRS, CDR2 YFSETQ. Trimming pared 4 bases from V and 5 bases from J, leaving 18 bases between. This CDR3 has 15 residues. The CDR3 protein is CASSLQGGRLTEAFF. CDR3 in DNA: TGCGCCAGCAGCCTACAGGGCGGGCGGCTGACTGAAGCTTTCTTT.

The V call is TRBV11-2, the J call TRBJ2-1; D not resolved. Germline V gene sequence: CDR1 SGHAT, CDR2 FQNNGV. The length of the CDR3 is 12 residues. V lost 5 bases to trimming and J lost 10 bases, with 12 bases between them. CDR3 sequence (DNA): TGTGCCAGCAGCCCCGGGCCCCCCGAGCAGTTCTTC. Amino acids: CASSPGPPEQFF.

The J gene is TRBJ2-3, the V gene TRBV30, with 11 nucleotides matching TRBD2. The V gene's germline CDR1 is GTSNPN and CDR2 SVGIG (reference sequence). V was pared by 7 bases and J by 7 bases, with 7 bases of the junction left unmatched. The CDR3 spans 13 residues. This CDR3 reads CALTQTSGNTQYF. The CDR3 nucleotides read TGTGCCTTAACACAGACTAGCGGGAATACGCAGTATTTT.

V and J are TRBV5-4 and TRBJ1-3; maybe TRBD1 (5 bases). The CDR3 runs to 15 residues. Between the trimmed V and J ends, which lost 2 bases and 2 bases, there was a span of 11 bases. In germline, CDR1 is SGHNT, CDR2 YYREEE (reference sequence). The CDR3 loop is CASSFGRDPGNTIYF. The CDR3 DNA reads TGTGCCAGCAGCTTTGGGAGGGACCCTGGAAACACCATATATTTT.

The chain is built from TRBV18 and TRBJ1-2, with 9 bases fitting TRBD1. V lost 3 bases and J lost 1; bases outside the gene matches: 3. Germline assignment: CDR1 KGHSH and CDR2 LQKENI. This CDR3 has 15 amino acids. CDR3 protein: CASSPRDRVNYGYTF. CDR3 sequence (DNA): TGTGCCAGCTCACCCCGGGACAGGGTTAACTATGGCTACACCTTC.

The V and J genes are TRBV5-4 and TRBJ2-5; perhaps TRBD1 as D (5 bases). The CDR3 extends over 14 amino acids. Germline V gene data show CDR1 as SGHNT and CDR2 as YYREEE (reference sequence). V was pared by 4 bases and J by 2 bases, with 12 bases between. CDR3 protein: CASSLDSNQETQYF. DNA for the CDR3: TGTGCCAGCAGCCTCGACAGCAATCAAGAGACCCAGTACTTC.

This clone was found a few times. V gene TRBV19 combines with J gene TRBJ1-5; a weak D match, TRBD1 (5 bases). CDR1 LNHDA and CDR2 SQIVND come from the germline V gene (reference sequence). V lost 4 bases, J lost 2 bases, and 9 bases lay in between. The CDR3 runs to 14 residues. The CDR3 here is CASSNSQGNQPQHF. The CDR3 bases are TGTGCCAGTAGTAATTCACAGGGCAATCAGCCCCAGCATTTT.

This clone was counted a few times. The J gene is TRBJ1-2, the V gene TRBV7-9; 10 bases align to TRBD1. V lost 5 bases and J lost 6; bases outside the gene matches: 9. This CDR3 has 15 amino acids. Germline CDR1 and CDR2: SEHNR and FQNEAQ (reference sequence). DNA for the CDR3: TGTGCCAGCAGCCCGACAGGGGGCGGGATGAATGGCTACACCTTC. Protein product: CASSPTGGGMNGYTF.

The chain recombines TRBV5-1 with TRBJ1-4; 8 nucleotides agree with TRBD1. Germline CDR1 reads SGHRS; CDR2 reads YFSETQ. After removal of 4 bases from V and 8 bases from J, the junction contained 4 bases not matched to a gene. CDR3 length equals 13 residues. The CDR3 spells CASSPGTGEKLFF. As DNA, the CDR3 is TGCGCCAGCAGCCCCGGGACAGGCGAAAAACTGTTTTTT.

This rearrangement joins TRBV19 to TRBJ1-1, with 7 bases identical to TRBD1. V dropped 7 bases and J dropped 3; count of bases not matched to a gene: 14. CDR1 and CDR2 (germline): LNHDA, SQIVND (reference sequence). The length of the CDR3 is 16 residues. The CDR3 sequence: CASNKQGLGQDTEAFF. CDR3 sequence (DNA): TGTGCCAGTAATAAACAGGGGTTAGGCCAGGACACTGAAGCTTTCTTT.

This chain connects TRBV19 to TRBJ2-5, with 8 bases lining up with TRBD1. CDR3 length equals 15 residues. The ends lost 4 bases at V and 5 bases at J; junction bases unmatched: 9. From germline, CDR1 is LNHDA and CDR2 SQIVND (reference sequence). In DNA form, the CDR3 reads TGTGCCAGTAGTACCCGAGGGGGACAGGTGGAGACCCAGTACTTC. Its translation: CASSTRGGQVETQYF.

The chain is built from TRBV6-6 and TRBJ1-5; D call uncertain. Germline-derived CDR1 and CDR2 are MNHNY and SVGAGI (reference sequence). V shed 5 bases and J shed 2 bases, with 10 bases lying between them. The CDR3 covers 14 residues. The CDR3: CASSGGLGNQPQHF. The DNA of the CDR3 is TGTGCCAGCAGTGGCGGTTTGGGCAATCAGCCCCAGCATTTT.

The CDR3 coding sequence is TGTGCCAGCAGTTTAACTAGCGGTATAAGCACAGATACGCAGTATTTT. The encoded protein is CASSLTSGISTDTQYF. The gene calls are TRBV27 and TRBJ2-3; 8 bases are shared with TRBD2. The V gene end was trimmed by 2 bases and the J gene end by 0 bases; junction bases not matched to a gene: 4. CDR3 length: 16 amino acids. Per germline, CDR1 MNHEY and CDR2 SMNVEV (reference sequence).

The rearrangement joins TRBV30 to TRBJ2-2, with D possibly being TRBD1 or TRBD2 (5 bases each). Trimming removed 4 bases from V and 8 bases from J, with 8 bases in between. There are 11 residues in the CDR3. Germline V gene sequence: CDR1 GTSNPN, CDR2 SVGIG (reference sequence). The DNA for the CDR3 is TGTGCCTGGACCTGGGGGGGGGAGCTGTTTTTT. As protein: CAWTWGGELFF. The variable domain in full, completed from reference TRBV30 and TRBJ2-2, reads SQTIHQWPATLVQPVGSPLSLECTVEGTSNPNLYWYRQAAGRGLQLLFYSVGIGQISSEVPQNLSASRPQDRQFILSSKKLLLSDSGFYLCAWTWGGELFFGEGSRLTVL.

The rearrangement joins TRBV30 to TRBJ2-7; D tentatively reads TRBD1 or TRBD2 (6 bases each). Germline V lookup: CDR1 GTSNPN, CDR2 SVGIG (reference sequence). V lost 3 bases, J lost 8 bases, and 20 bases lay in between. There are 14 residues in the CDR3. CDR3 sequence reads: CAWRGAGRNLQQYF. The CDR3 DNA sequence: TGTGCCTGGAGGGGGGCGGGACGGAACTTGCAGCAGTACTTC. Full variable domain (remainder filled in from reference TRBV30 and TRBJ2-7): SQTIHQWPATLVQPVGSPLSLECTVEGTSNPNLYWYRQAAGRGLQLLFYSVGIGQISSEVPQNLSASRPQDRQFILSSKKLLLSDSGFYLCAWRGAGRNLQQYFGPGTRLTVT.